These T cell receptor beta chains were read from a single sample in a study of blood T cell repertoires in COVID-19. Profiling relied on immunoSEQ multiplex PCR, and the TCRdb table lists in-frame clones only, not all of them. This sample has about 41,000 clones, with approximately 90% found just once. Sequences were obtained from peripheral blood. The receptors here all came from a man aged 55 to 70 with acute or convalescent COVID-19. The CDR3 runs from the conserved cysteine through the conserved F or W. Fields, in order: D gene, J gene, clone size, V gene, CDR3 protein, CDR3 DNA. The D gene is left open where the match is weak. Part of the rows lack a size; the others show once, few, many or a class for expanded clones.

D gene: TRBD2; J gene: TRBJ2-7; clone size: few; V gene: TRBV4-2; CDR3 protein: CASSQEGWTSGEHSYEQYF; CDR3 DNA: TGTGCCAGCAGCCAAGAAGGGTGGACTAGCGGGGAGCACTCCTACGAGCAGTACTTC
D gene: .; J gene: TRBJ2-1; clone size: .; V gene: TRBV24-1; CDR3 protein: CATSNNQNEQFF; CDR3 DNA: TGTGCCACCAGTAACAATCAGAATGAGCAGTTCTTC
D gene: .; J gene: TRBJ1-1; clone size: .; V gene: TRBV18; CDR3 protein: CASSLTVDSNTEAFF; CDR3 DNA: TGTGCCAGCTCACTCACCGTCGACAGCAACACTGAAGCTTTCTTT
D gene: .; J gene: TRBJ1-3; clone size: .; V gene: TRBV5-1; CDR3 protein: CASRAASSGNTIYF; CDR3 DNA: TGCGCCAGCAGGGCCGCTAGCTCTGGAAACACCATATATTTT
D gene: .; J gene: TRBJ1-1; clone size: .; V gene: TRBV27; CDR3 protein: CASSSLPGGGAPSFF; CDR3 DNA: TGTGCCAGCAGTTCCCTTCCGGGGGGAGGGGCGCCAAGTTTCTTT
D gene: .; J gene: TRBJ2-2; clone size: .; V gene: TRBV28; CDR3 protein: CASSLSAGWGTGELFF; CDR3 DNA: TGTGCCAGCAGTTTATCGGCAGGGTGGGGCACCGGGGAGCTGTTTTTT
D gene: .; J gene: TRBJ2-2; clone size: .; V gene: TRBV2; CDR3 protein: CASSETGPDTGELFF; CDR3 DNA: TGTGCCAGCAGTGAAACAGGGCCGGACACCGGGGAGCTGTTTTTT
D gene: .; J gene: TRBJ2-3; clone size: .; V gene: TRBV4-3; CDR3 protein: CASSQAGLDTDTQYF; CDR3 DNA: TGCGCCAGCAGCCAAGCGGGGTTAGACACAGATACGCAGTATTTT
D gene: TRBD2; J gene: TRBJ2-5; clone size: .; V gene: TRBV9; CDR3 protein: CASSVDPAGGQETQYF; CDR3 DNA: TGTGCCAGCAGCGTAGATCCAGCGGGGGGCCAAGAGACCCAGTACTTC
D gene: TRBD1; J gene: TRBJ1-1; clone size: .; V gene: TRBV10-3; CDR3 protein: CAISGGTGLNTEAFF; CDR3 DNA: TGTGCCATCAGTGGGGGGACAGGCCTTAACACTGAAGCTTTCTTT
D gene: .; J gene: TRBJ1-6; clone size: .; V gene: TRBV30; CDR3 protein: CAWTKGGRGSPLHF; CDR3 DNA: TGTGCCTGGACAAAGGGGGGGCGAGGATCACCCCTCCACTTT
D gene: .; J gene: TRBJ1-6; clone size: .; V gene: TRBV18; CDR3 protein: CASSSDRSSYNSPLHF; CDR3 DNA: TGTGCCAGCTCATCTGACAGGAGCTCCTATAATTCACCCCTCCACTTT
D gene: .; J gene: TRBJ2-2; clone size: .; V gene: TRBV19; CDR3 protein: CASSRAPTGTGELFF; CDR3 DNA: TGTGCCAGTAGTAGGGCCCCCACAGGGACCGGGGAGCTGTTTTTT
D gene: TRBD1; J gene: TRBJ1-2; clone size: .; V gene: TRBV5-4; CDR3 protein: CASSAGTGAYGYTF; CDR3 DNA: TGTGCCAGCAGCGCTGGGACAGGAGCCTATGGCTACACCTTC
D gene: .; J gene: TRBJ1-6; clone size: .; V gene: TRBV6-5; CDR3 protein: CASSLSSVSNSPLHF; CDR3 DNA: TGTGCCAGCAGTTTATCATCGGTTTCTAATTCACCCCTCCACTTT
D gene: .; J gene: TRBJ2-1; clone size: once; V gene: TRBV5-4; CDR3 protein: CASSLTGGGIYNEQFF; CDR3 DNA: TGTGCCAGCAGCTTGACAGGGGGGGGGATATACAATGAGCAGTTCTTC
D gene: .; J gene: TRBJ2-5; clone size: few; V gene: TRBV6-1; CDR3 protein: CASSEARWVAAQETQYF; CDR3 DNA: TGTGCCAGCAGTGAAGCGCGGTGGGTTGCCGCCCAAGAGACCCAGTACTTC
D gene: .; J gene: TRBJ2-3; clone size: .; V gene: TRBV9; CDR3 protein: CASSVGVGTTDTQYF; CDR3 DNA: TGTGCCAGCAGCGTAGGTGTCGGGACTACAGATACGCAGTATTTT
D gene: .; J gene: TRBJ1-2; clone size: .; V gene: TRBV7-9; CDR3 protein: CASSLGSYGYTF; CDR3 DNA: TGTGCCAGCAGCTTAGGCAGCTATGGCTACACCTTC
D gene: TRBD1; J gene: TRBJ2-1; clone size: .; V gene: TRBV7-6; CDR3 protein: CASSPSDRDYNEQFF; CDR3 DNA: TGTGCCAGCAGCCCCTCGGACAGGGACTACAATGAGCAGTTCTTC
D gene: .; J gene: TRBJ1-2; clone size: .; V gene: TRBV11-2; CDR3 protein: CASSLRAENYGYTF; CDR3 DNA: TGTGCCAGCAGCTTGCGGGCGGAGAACTATGGCTACACCTTC
D gene: TRBD1; J gene: TRBJ2-7; clone size: .; V gene: TRBV2; CDR3 protein: CASSWTGNEQYF; CDR3 DNA: TGTGCCAGCAGCTGGACAGGAAACGAGCAGTACTTC
D gene: .; J gene: TRBJ1-2; clone size: .; V gene: TRBV3-1/TRBV3-2; CDR3 protein: CASSQDDGNYGYTF; CDR3 DNA: TGTGCCAGCAGCCAAGATGACGGGAACTATGGCTACACCTTC
D gene: .; J gene: TRBJ1-5; clone size: .; V gene: TRBV6-5; CDR3 protein: CASSSRDSNQPQHF; CDR3 DNA: TGTGCCAGCAGTTCCAGGGATAGCAATCAGCCCCAGCATTTT
D gene: TRBD2; J gene: TRBJ2-2; clone size: few; V gene: TRBV27; CDR3 protein: CASLPGLPLNTGELFF; CDR3 DNA: TGTGCCAGCCTTCCGGGACTACCCCTCAACACCGGGGAGCTGTTTTTT